These 15 T cell receptor beta chains were sequenced from one sample in a study of yellow fever vaccine responses in identical twins. TCRdb reprocessed the RT-PCR reads with MiXCR, giving one entry per CDR3 protein. The sample records 5,000 to 6,500 distinct CDR3 sequences, roughly 85% being singletons. The source was T cells from blood (PBMCs), unsorted or a sorted subset (not recorded which), collected before or after yellow fever vaccination (not recorded which). These receptors all stem from a woman under 30 who received the yellow fever vaccine.

This chain joins TRBV20-1 and TRBJ2-7, with 8 positions matching TRBD2. This CDR3 is 13 amino acids long. Unmatched junction bases numbered 8, after V lost 7 bases and J lost 3 bases. The germline CDR1 and CDR2 sequences are DFQATT and SNEGSKA (reference sequence). CDR3 residues: CSVDSGAGYEQYF. CDR3 DNA sequence: TGCAGTGTCGATAGCGGGGCCGGCTACGAGCAGTACTTC.

V is TRBV29-1 and J is TRBJ2-5; D might be TRBD1 or TRBD2, each matching 5 bases. The germline V gene encodes CDR1 SQVTM and CDR2 ANQGSEA. This CDR3 spans 11 amino acids. The ends were cut back, 4 bases at V and 5 bases at J, with 8 bases in the middle. Here the CDR3 reads CSVGWGETQYF. The CDR3, as DNA: TGCAGCGTTGGATGGGGGGAGACCCAGTACTTC.

The chain joins TRBV28 to TRBJ2-7, with 15 positions matching TRBD2. CDR3 length: 17 amino acids. Germline loops: CDR1 MDHEN, CDR2 SYDVKM. J was trimmed by 2 bases and V by 5 bases; bases with no gene match: 7. The CDR3 protein is CASSTGTSGRRTYEQYF. Here the CDR3 DNA reads TGTGCCAGCAGTACCGGGACTAGCGGGAGGCGGACCTACGAGCAGTACTTC.

This clonotype showed up just once. The rearrangement links TRBV6-2 or TRBV6-3 to TRBJ1-1; TRBD1 matches at 7 bases. The junction had 10 bases not matched to a gene; V was cut back by 2 bases and J by 1 base. The CDR3 sequence is 17 residues long. Germline CDR1 MNHEY, CDR2 SVGEGT. CDR3 sequence reads: CASSYVGLGGANTEAFF. The DNA of the CDR3 is TGTGCCAGCAGTTACGTGGGGCTAGGGGGCGCGAACACTGAAGCTTTCTTT.

The chain carries TRBV7-9 and TRBJ2-7; 7 bases line up with TRBD1. In germline, CDR1 is SEHNR, CDR2 FQNEAQ (reference sequence). This CDR3 spans 13 amino acids. The V and J ends lost 5 bases and 3 bases, in that order; junction bases with no gene match: 4. The CDR3 DNA follows: TGTGCCAGCAGCCCCAGGGGGTTCTACGAGCAGTACTTC. Translated, it gives CASSPRGFYEQYF.

The rearrangement joins TRBV6-5 to TRBJ2-6, with a tentative D call TRBD1 (6 bases). The CDR3 is made up of 17 amino acids. Trimming left V 1 base short and J 0 bases short, with 10 bases between. Germline CDR1 is MNHEY and CDR2 is SVGAGI. The CDR3 DNA reads as TGTGCCAGCAGTTACTTTGGGGGCGCCTCTGGGGCCAACGTCCTGACTTTC. It yields the protein CASSYFGGASGANVLTF.

This clonotype was observed once. This rearrangement joins TRBV23-1 to TRBJ2-3; D might be TRBD1 or TRBD2, each matching 5 bases. TRBV23-1 counts as an open reading frame of uncertain function. The CDR3 is 13 amino acids. Trimming shortened V by 6 bases and J by 4 bases, and 11 bases separated the two germline ends. In DNA form, the CDR3 reads TGCGCCAGCAGGAGGGTAGGGGCAGATACGCAGTATTTT. Protein sequence: CASRRVGADTQYF.

The gene calls are TRBV11-2 and TRBJ2-7; 10 nucleotides match TRBD1. V shed 3 bases and J 4 bases; nucleotides not matched to a gene: 3. The CDR3 has 14 residues. Germline CDR1 and CDR2: SGHAT and FQNNGV. The CDR3 region has the DNA TGTGCCAGCAGCTTCGACAGGGGGCGATACGAGCAGTACTTC. The encoded protein is CASSFDRGRYEQYF.

This clonotype has just one count. The rearrangement links TRBV12-3 or TRBV12-4 to TRBJ2-2; D gene uncertain. The CDR3 runs to 16 residues. V shed 3 bases and J shed 0 bases, with 11 bases lying between them. The CDR3 coding sequence is TGTGCCAGCAGTTTTGTCCGCGGATCGAACACCGGGGAGCTGTTTTTT. Translated: CASSFVRGSNTGELFF.

This clonotype was detected a few times. This chain joins TRBV27 and TRBJ1-2; D is uncertain. V was trimmed by 4 bases and J by 4 bases, leaving 13 bases between them. The CDR3 loop spans 14 amino acids. The germline V gene has CDR1 MNHEY and CDR2 SMNVEV (reference sequence). CDR3 DNA sequence: TGTGCCAGCAGTTCCCTTTCGGCAGCCTATGGCTACACCTTC. This sequence encodes CASSSLSAAYGYTF.

The gene calls are TRBV29-1 and TRBJ2-1, with D perhaps TRBD1 (6 bases). CDR1 and CDR2 (germline): SQVTM, ANQGSEA. The CDR3 runs 11 residues. With 4 bases removed from V and 7 bases from J, the gap between germline ends came to 8 bases. CDR3 loop: CSVVRGNEQFF. DNA for the CDR3: TGCAGCGTTGTCAGGGGTAATGAGCAGTTCTTC.

This clonotype was observed a handful of times. The chain carries TRBV29-1 and TRBJ2-2, with 12 positions matching TRBD1. This CDR3 is 16 amino acids long. J was trimmed by 2 bases and V by 4 bases; bases with no gene match: 5. Per germline, CDR1 SQVTM and CDR2 ANQGSEA. CDR3 DNA sequence: TGCAGCGTTGGGAGGGGACAGGGGGCCAACACCGGGGAGCTGTTTTTT. Translation: CSVGRGQGANTGELFF.

The rearrangement joins TRBV11-3 to TRBJ2-7, with 8 nucleotides matching TRBD2. Germline CDR1 SGHNT, CDR2 YENEEA. J lost 4 bases, V lost 3 bases, and 5 bases had no gene match. The CDR3 length is 14 residues. The CDR3 region has the DNA TGTGCCAGCAGCTTTGCGGGAGGACCTTACGAGCAGTACTTC. It translates to CASSFAGGPYEQYF.

The chain has TRBV4-2 and TRBJ1-5; 7 nucleotides align to TRBD1. Germline loops: CDR1 LGHNA, CDR2 YNFKEQ. CDR3 size: 16 residues. Germline trimming cut 0 bases from V and 4 bases from J; bases unmatched to any gene: 6. The CDR3 DNA is TGTGCCAGCAGCCAAGAACGGGGACAGCCTAATCAGCCCCAGCATTTT. Its protein product is CASSQERGQPNQPQHF.

This clonotype was seen more than once but under ten times. The chain is built from TRBV30 and TRBJ2-5; maybe TRBD2 (5 bases). The germline V gene has CDR1 GTSNPN and CDR2 SVGIG (reference sequence). This CDR3 has 14 amino acids. Trimming took off 0 bases at V and 0 bases at J, with 8 bases between the two ends. The CDR3 DNA sequence: TGTGCCTGGAGTGTTGGGAGTAACCAAGAGACCCAGTACTTC. Its translation: CAWSVGSNQETQYF.